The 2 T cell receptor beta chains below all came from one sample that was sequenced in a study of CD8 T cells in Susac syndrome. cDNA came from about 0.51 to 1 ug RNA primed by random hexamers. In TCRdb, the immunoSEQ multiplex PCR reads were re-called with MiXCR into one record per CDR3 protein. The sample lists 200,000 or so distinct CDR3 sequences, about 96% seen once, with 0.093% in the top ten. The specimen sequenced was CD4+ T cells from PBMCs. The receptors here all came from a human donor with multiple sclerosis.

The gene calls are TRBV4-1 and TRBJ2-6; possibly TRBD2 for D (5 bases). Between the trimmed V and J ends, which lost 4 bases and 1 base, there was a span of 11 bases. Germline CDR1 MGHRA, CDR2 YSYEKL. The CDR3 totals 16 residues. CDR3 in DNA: TGCGCCAGCAGCCGAGGAAGGGAGTCTGGGGCCAACGTCCTGACTTTC. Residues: CASSRGRESGANVLTF.

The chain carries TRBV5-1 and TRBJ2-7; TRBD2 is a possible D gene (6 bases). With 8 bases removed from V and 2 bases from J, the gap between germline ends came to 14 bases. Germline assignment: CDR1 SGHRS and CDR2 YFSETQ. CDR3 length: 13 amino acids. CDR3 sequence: CASRERATYEQYF. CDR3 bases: TGCGCCAGTCGGGAGCGGGCAACCTACGAGCAGTACTTC.